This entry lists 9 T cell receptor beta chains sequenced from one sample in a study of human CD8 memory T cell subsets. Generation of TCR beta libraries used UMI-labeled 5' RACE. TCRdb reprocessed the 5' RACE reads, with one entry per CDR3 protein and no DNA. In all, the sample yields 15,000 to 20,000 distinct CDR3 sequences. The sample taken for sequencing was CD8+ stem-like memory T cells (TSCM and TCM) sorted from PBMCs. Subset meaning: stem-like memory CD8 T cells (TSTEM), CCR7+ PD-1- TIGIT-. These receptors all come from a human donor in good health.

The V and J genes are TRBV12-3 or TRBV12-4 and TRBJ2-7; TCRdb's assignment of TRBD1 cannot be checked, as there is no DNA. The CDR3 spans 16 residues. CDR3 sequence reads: CASSSHDRGGYYEQYF.

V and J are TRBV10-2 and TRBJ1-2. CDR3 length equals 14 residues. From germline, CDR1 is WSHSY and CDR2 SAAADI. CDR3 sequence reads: CASRDSHSNYGYTF.

The CDR3 sequence is CASSDTVNTGELFF. This sequence joins TRBV5-6 and TRBJ2-2. This CDR3 spans 14 amino acids. Germline CDR1 and CDR2: SGHDT and YYEEEE.

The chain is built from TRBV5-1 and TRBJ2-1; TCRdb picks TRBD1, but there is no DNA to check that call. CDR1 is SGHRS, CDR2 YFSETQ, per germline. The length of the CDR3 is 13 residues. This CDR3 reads CASSSTGYNEQFF. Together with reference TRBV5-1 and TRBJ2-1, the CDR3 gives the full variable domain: KAGVTQTPRYLIKTRGQQVTLSCSPISGHRSVSWYQQTPGQGLQFLFEYFSETQRNKGNFPGRFSGRQFSNSRSEMNVSTLELGDSALYLCASSSTGYNEQFFGPGTRLTVL.

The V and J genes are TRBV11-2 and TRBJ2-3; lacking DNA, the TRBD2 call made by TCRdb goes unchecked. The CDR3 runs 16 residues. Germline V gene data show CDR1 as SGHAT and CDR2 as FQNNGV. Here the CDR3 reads CASSLDLAGITDTQYF.

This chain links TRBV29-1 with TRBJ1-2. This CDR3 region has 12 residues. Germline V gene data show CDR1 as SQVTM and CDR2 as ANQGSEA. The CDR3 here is CSVARDSGGYTF. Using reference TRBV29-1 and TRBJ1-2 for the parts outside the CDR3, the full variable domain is SAVISQKPSRDICQRGTSLTIQCQVDSQVTMMFWYRQQPGQSLTLIATANQGSEATYESGFVIDKFPISRPNLTFSTLTVSNMSPEDSSIYLCSVARDSGGYTFGSGTRLTVV.

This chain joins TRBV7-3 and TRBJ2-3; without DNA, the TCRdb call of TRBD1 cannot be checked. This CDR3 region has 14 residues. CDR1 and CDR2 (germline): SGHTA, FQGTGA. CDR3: CASSLDRGTDTQYF.

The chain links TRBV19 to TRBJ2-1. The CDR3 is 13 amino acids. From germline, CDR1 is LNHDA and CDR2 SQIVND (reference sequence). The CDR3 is CASSISNGNEQFF.

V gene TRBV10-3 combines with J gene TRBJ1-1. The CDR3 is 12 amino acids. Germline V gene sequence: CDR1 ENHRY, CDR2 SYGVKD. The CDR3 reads CAISDDGLVAFF.